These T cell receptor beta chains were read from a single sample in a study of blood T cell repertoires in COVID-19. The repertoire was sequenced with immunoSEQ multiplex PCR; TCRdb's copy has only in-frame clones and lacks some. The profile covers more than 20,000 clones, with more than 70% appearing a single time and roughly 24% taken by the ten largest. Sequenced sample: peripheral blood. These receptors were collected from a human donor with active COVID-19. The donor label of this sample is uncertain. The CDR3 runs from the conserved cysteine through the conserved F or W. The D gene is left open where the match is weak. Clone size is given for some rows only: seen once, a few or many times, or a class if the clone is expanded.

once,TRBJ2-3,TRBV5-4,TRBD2,CASSLLLAGNTDTQYF,TGTGCCAGCAGCTTGTTACTAGCGGGGAACACAGATACGCAGTATTTT
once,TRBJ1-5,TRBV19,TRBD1,CASQLKQGRSNQPQHF,TGTGCCAGCCAACTCAAACAGGGGCGAAGCAATCAGCCCCAGCATTTT
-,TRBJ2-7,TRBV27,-,CASRGGLYGQYF,TGTGCCAGCAGGGGGGGACTTTACGGGCAGTACTTC
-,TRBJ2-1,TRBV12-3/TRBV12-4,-,CASSLSLQNEQFF,TGTGCCAGCAGTTTGTCGCTACAGAATGAGCAGTTCTTC
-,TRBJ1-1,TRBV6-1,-,CASSEVGVNTEAFF,TGTGCCAGCAGTGAAGTCGGGGTGAACACTGAAGCTTTCTTT
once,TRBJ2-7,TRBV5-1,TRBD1,CASSPQQGNGEQYF,TGCGCCAGCAGCCCCCAACAGGGGAATGGCGAGCAGTACTTC
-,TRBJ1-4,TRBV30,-,CAWSAMGLGLREKLFF,TGTGCCTGGAGCGCCATGGGGTTGGGTTTAAGGGAGAAACTGTTTTTT
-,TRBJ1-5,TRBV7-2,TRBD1,CASSLGTGEDQPQHF,TGTGCCAGCAGCTTAGGGACAGGGGAGGATCAGCCCCAGCATTTT
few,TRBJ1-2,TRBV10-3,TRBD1,CAISDLSGGANGYTF,TGTGCCATCAGTGACTTGTCAGGGGGCGCGAACGGCTACACCTTC
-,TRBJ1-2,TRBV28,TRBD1,CASNPQPTGVYGYTF,TGTGCCAGCAACCCCCAGCCAACAGGGGTCTATGGCTACACCTTC
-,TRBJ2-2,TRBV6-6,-,CASSYVRGADTGELFF,TGTGCCAGCAGTTACGTTCGGGGGGCCGACACCGGGGAGCTGTTTTTT
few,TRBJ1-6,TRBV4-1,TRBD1,CASSQGQDRGRSPLHF,TGCGCCAGCAGCCAAGGCCAGGACAGGGGACGCTCACCCCTCCACTTT
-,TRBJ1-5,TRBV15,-,CATSRDGSGVLQPQHF,TGTGCCACCAGCAGAGATGGATCAGGGGTGCTCCAGCCCCAGCATTTT
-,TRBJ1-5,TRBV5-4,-,CASSLNGGGQPQHF,TGTGCCAGCAGCTTGAACGGGGGTGGGCAGCCCCAGCATTTT
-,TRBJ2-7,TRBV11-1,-,CASSATSGANYEQYF,TGTGCCAGCAGCGCCACCTCAGGGGCCAACTACGAGCAGTACTTC
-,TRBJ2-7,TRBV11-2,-,CASSFGGYEQYF,TGTGCCAGCAGCTTCGGCGGGTACGAGCAGTACTTC
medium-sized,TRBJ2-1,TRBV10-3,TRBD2,CAISEWTSTSHEQFF,TGTGCCATCAGTGAGTGGACTAGTACCTCCCATGAGCAGTTCTTC
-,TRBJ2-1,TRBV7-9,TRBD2,CASSTLAVPYNEQFF,TGTGCCAGCAGCACACTAGCGGTTCCATACAATGAGCAGTTCTTC
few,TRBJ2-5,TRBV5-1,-,CASSLVGDYQETQYF,TGCGCCAGCAGCTTGGTGGGGGACTACCAAGAGACCCAGTACTTC
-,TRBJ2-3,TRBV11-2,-,CASSHPSLGTDTQYF,TGTGCCAGCAGCCACCCATCATTAGGCACAGATACGCAGTATTTT
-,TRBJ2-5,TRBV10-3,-,CAISEPLATETQYF,TGTGCCATCAGTGAGCCTCTAGCGACAGAGACCCAGTACTTC
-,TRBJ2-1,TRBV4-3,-,CASSQENNEQFF,TGCGCCAGCAGCCAGGAGAACAATGAGCAGTTCTTC
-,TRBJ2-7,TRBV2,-,CASREIDRLYEQYF,TGTGCCAGCAGAGAGATCGACCGACTCTACGAGCAGTACTTC
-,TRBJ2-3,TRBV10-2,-,CASSAFQGTDTQYF,TGCGCCAGCAGTGCTTTTCAGGGTACAGATACGCAGTATTTT
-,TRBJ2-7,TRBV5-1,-,CASSLGGSGPWGEQYF,TGCGCCAGCAGCTTGGGTGGTAGCGGCCCTTGGGGGGAGCAGTACTTC
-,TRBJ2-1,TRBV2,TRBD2,CASSEAGVAGVIF,TGTGCCAGCAGTGAAGCAGGGGTAGCGGGAGTGATCTTC
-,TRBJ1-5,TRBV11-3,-,CASSRAKYRVYSNQPQHF,TGTGCCAGCAGCAGAGCCAAATACAGGGTCTATAGCAATCAGCCCCAGCATTTT
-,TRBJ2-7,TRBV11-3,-,CASSLGRGAYEQYF,TGTGCCAGCAGCTTAGGTCGGGGAGCCTACGAGCAGTACTTC
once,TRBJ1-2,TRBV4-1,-,CASSQVGQDGYTF,TGCGCCAGCAGCCAAGTTGGGCAAGATGGCTACACCTTC
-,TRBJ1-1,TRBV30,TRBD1,CAWSADRVGMSEAFF,TGTGCCTGGAGCGCGGACAGGGTTGGGATGAGTGAAGCTTTCTTT
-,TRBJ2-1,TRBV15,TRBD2,CATSRDLSGAYNEQFF,TGTGCCACCAGCAGAGATTTGAGCGGGGCCTACAATGAGCAGTTCTTC
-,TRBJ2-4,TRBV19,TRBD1,CASSRTGENIQYF,TGTGCCAGTAGTAGAACAGGGGAAAACATTCAGTACTTC
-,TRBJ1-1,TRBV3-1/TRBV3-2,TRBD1,CASSQGGQEAFF,TGTGCCAGCAGCCAGGGGGGACAGGAAGCTTTCTTT
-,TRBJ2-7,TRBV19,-,CASSIDPGIPTYEQYF,TGTGCCAGTAGTATAGATCCAGGCATCCCGACCTACGAGCAGTACTTC
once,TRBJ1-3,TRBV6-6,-,CASIRTVGATGNTIYF,TGTGCCAGCATCCGCACAGTGGGGGCGACCGGAAACACCATATATTTT
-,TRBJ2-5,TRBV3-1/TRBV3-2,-,CASSSRGQETQYF,TGTGCCAGCAGCTCCAGGGGTCAAGAGACCCAGTACTTC
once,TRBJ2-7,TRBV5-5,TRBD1,CASSLVQGTPYEQYF,TGTGCCAGCAGCTTGGTACAGGGGACCCCCTACGAGCAGTACTTC
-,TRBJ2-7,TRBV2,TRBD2,CASRTSGVRYEQYF,TGTGCCAGCAGGACTAGCGGGGTTCGGTACGAGCAGTACTTC
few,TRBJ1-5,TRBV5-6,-,CASSLSQGKQPQHF,TGTGCCAGCAGCTTATCCCAGGGAAAACAGCCCCAGCATTTT
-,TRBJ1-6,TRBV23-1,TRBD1,CASSQSGQGHLNSPLHF,TGCGCCAGCAGTCAATCGGGACAGGGGCACCTCAATTCACCCCTCCACTTT
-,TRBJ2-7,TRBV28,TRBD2,CASSKGLATYEQYF,TGTGCCAGCAGTAAGGGACTAGCCACCTACGAGCAGTACTTC
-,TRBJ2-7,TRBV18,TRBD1,CASSPPGRGHYEQYF,TGTGCCAGCTCACCACCGGGCAGGGGGCACTACGAGCAGTACTTC